The sequence of this T cell receptor (beta chain) was determined in a study of neoadjuvant anti-PD-1 for oral cavity cancer. This clone was recorded a few times. The CDR3 loop spans 14 amino acids. Germline CDR1 SGHRS, CDR2 YFSETQ. The V gene lost 0 bases and the J gene lost 0 bases, with 7 bases spanning the gap. Time point denoted: after neoadjuvant nivolumab, at surgical resection. The protocol was immunoSEQ multiplex PCR, while the TCRdb copy is restricted to in-frame clones and leaves out a portion. The sample consists of around 65,000 clones, 80% to 90% of them appearing once. The clonotype comes from a person aged 35-79 years with oral cavity squamous cell carcinoma. The source was PBMCs, collected after nivolumab (anti-PD-1) treatment. The chain couples TRBV5-1 to TRBJ2-7, with D maybe TRBD1 (6 bases). The CDR3 DNA follows: TGCGCCAGCAGCTTGGGGACAGTCTCCTACGAGCAGTACTTC. Amino acids: CASSLGTVSYEQYF. The complete variable domain, with remaining parts taken from reference TRBV5-1 and TRBJ2-7, reads KAGVTQTPRYLIKTRGQQVTLSCSPISGHRSVSWYQQTPGQGLQFLFEYFSETQRNKGNFPGRFSGRQFSNSRSEMNVSTLELGDSALYLCASSLGTVSYEQYFGPGTRLTVT.